The clone carrying this TCR beta chain came up once. Its antigen remains unknown. The data were obtained in a study of response to subunit inactivated influenza vaccine. TCRdb re-derived calls from the RT-PCR reads in MiXCR, one entry per CDR3 protein. This table holds about 700,000 distinct CDR3 sequences, over 11% found once. Broader study findings: With each seasonal influenza vaccination, the authors suggested, few new T cells are recruited.

The material was PBMCs from blood, obtained around 15 days before vaccination. This clonotype was obtained from a man in his forties or fifties who received an inactivated influenza vaccine.

The CDR3 coding sequence is TGTGCCAGCAGCATAGGACACCACCAAGAGACCCAGTACTTC. It yields the protein CASSIGHHQETQYF. V is TRBV7-2 and J is TRBJ2-5; tentative D call: TRBD1 (5 bases). This CDR3 has 14 residues. Germline loops: CDR1 SGHTA, CDR2 FQGNSA. V shed 5 bases and J shed 0 bases, with 10 bases lying between them.